The following is a TCR beta chain sequence with its context. The data were taken from a study of technical replicates of blood from a few donors. The CDR3 length is 15 residues. V lost 2 bases and J lost 10; bases outside the gene matches: 6. Germline CDR1 SGHAT, CDR2 FQDESV (reference sequence). Using immunoSEQ multiplex PCR, the repertoire was profiled, and TCRdb retains in-frame clones only, with some absent. The profile shows 40,000 to 65,000 clones, 86% of them singletons. This clonotype was sampled from a human donor in good health. Some clones in this sample may be carry-over from other donors' samples. The sample was PBMCs. This chain joins TRBV11-1 and TRBJ1-6, with TRBD1 matching over 9 bases. CDR3 nucleotide sequence: TGTGCCAGCAGCTTATGGGGGACAGGGACCTCACCCCTCCACTTT. It is translated as CASSLWGTGTSPLHF. The complete variable domain, with remaining parts taken from reference TRBV11-1 and TRBJ1-6, reads EAEVAQSPRYKITEKSQAVAFWCDPISGHATLYWYRQILGQGPELLVQFQDESVVDDSQLPKDRFSAERLKGVDSTLKIQPAELGDSAMYLCASSLWGTGTSPLHFGNGTRLTVT.